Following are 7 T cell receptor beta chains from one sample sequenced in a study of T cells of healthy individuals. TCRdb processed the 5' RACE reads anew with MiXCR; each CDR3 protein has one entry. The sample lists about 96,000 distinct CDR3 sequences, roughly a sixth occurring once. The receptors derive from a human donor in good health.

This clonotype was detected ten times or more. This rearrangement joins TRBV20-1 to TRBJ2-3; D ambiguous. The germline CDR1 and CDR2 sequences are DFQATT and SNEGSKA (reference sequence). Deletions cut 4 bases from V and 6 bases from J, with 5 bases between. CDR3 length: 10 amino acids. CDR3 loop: CSAKRDTQYF. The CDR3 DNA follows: TGCAGTGCTAAACGGGATACGCAGTATTTT.

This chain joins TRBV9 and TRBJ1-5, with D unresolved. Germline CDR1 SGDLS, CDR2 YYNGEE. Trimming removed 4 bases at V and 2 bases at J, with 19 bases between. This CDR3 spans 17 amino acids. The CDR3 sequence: CASSRLARATGNQPQHF. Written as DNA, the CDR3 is TGTGCCAGCAGCCGACTTGCGAGGGCCACGGGCAATCAGCCCCAGCATTTT.

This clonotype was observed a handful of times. The CDR3 DNA reads as TGCGCCAGCAGCCAAGAGCGAAGGGTAGCTTTCTTT. It encodes CASSQERRVAFF. The chain employs TRBV4-3 and TRBJ1-1; D gene ambiguous. Trimming removed 0 bases from V and 10 bases from J, with 9 bases in between. The CDR3 runs to 12 residues. Germline CDR1 LGHNA, CDR2 YSLEER.

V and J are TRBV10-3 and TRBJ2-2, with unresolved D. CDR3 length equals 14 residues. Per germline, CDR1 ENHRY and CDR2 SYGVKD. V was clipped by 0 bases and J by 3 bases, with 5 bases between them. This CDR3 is CAISESRDTGELFF. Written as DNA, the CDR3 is TGTGCCATCAGTGAGTCAAGGGACACCGGGGAGCTGTTTTTT.

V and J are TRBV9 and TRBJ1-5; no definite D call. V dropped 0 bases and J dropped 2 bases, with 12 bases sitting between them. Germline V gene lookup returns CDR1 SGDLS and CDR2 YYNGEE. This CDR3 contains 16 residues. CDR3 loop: CASSVDAGNGNQPQHF. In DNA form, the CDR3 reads TGTGCCAGCAGCGTAGACGCTGGGAATGGCAATCAGCCCCAGCATTTT.

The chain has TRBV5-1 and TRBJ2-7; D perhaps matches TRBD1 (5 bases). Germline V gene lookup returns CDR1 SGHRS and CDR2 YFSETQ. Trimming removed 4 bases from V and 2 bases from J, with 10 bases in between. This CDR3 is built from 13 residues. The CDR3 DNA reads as TGCGCCAGCAGCCAGCTAGGGGCCTACGAGCAGTACTTC. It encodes CASSQLGAYEQYF.

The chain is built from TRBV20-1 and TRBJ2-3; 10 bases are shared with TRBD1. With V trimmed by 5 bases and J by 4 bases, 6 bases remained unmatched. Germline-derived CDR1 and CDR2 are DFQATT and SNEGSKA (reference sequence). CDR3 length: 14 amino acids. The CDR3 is CSAEMGQGSDTQYF. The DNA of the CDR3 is TGCAGTGCTGAGATGGGACAGGGGTCAGATACGCAGTATTTT.